One sample yielded the 9 T cell receptor beta chains listed below, sequenced in a study of OX40 agonist ivuxolimab in advanced cancers. TCRdb keeps only in-frame clones here, not all; method: immunoSEQ multiplex PCR. This table has tens of thousands of clones, 70% to 80% appearing once. Specimen: CD4+ or CD8+ T cells sorted from blood, collected in a trial of the OX40 agonist ivuxolimab. Source of these receptors: an adult with an advanced solid tumor such as melanoma, head and neck, liver or kidney cancer.

This clone was observed a handful of times. The V call is TRBV6-5, the J call TRBJ1-2; TRBD1 matches at 9 bases. There are 14 residues in the CDR3. From germline, CDR1 is MNHEY and CDR2 SVGAGI. V shed 4 bases, J shed 8 bases, and the junction held 8 bases outside the gene matches. The CDR3 loop reads CASSSPGTGNGYTF. DNA for the CDR3: TGTGCCAGCAGTTCCCCCGGGACAGGGAACGGCTACACCTTC.

This clone was counted between two and nine times. The chain combines TRBV2 with TRBJ1-2; the match to TRBD1 covers 10 bases. V shed 8 bases, J shed 7 bases, and the junction held 7 bases outside the gene matches. The CDR3 runs to 13 residues. CDR1 and CDR2 from the germline V gene are SNHLY and FYNNEI. The CDR3 sequence is CASGQGDSRGYTF. The CDR3 region has the DNA TGTGCCAGCGGACAGGGGGATTCGCGTGGCTACACCTTC. Using reference TRBV2 and TRBJ1-2 for the parts outside the CDR3, the full variable domain is EPEVTQTPSHQVTQMGQEVILRCVPISNHLYFYWYRQILGQKVEFLVSFYNNEISEKSEIFDDQFSVERPDGSNFTLKIRSTKLEDSAMYFCASGQGDSRGYTFGSGTRLTVV.

The chain recombines TRBV10-3 with TRBJ1-5; D remains ambiguous. In germline, CDR1 is ENHRY, CDR2 SYGVKD. The CDR3 contains 12 residues. Trimming stripped 4 bases from V and 6 bases from J, with 7 bases between. Here the CDR3 DNA reads TGTGCCATCAGTGTTTCGGGTCAGCCCCAGCATTTT. Translation gives CAISVSGQPQHF.

The rearrangement uses TRBV11-3 and TRBJ2-7, with D unclear. The germline CDR1 and CDR2 sequences are SGHNT and YENEEA. The V and J ends lost 5 bases and 0 bases respectively, with 17 bases between them. The CDR3 extends over 16 amino acids. The CDR3: CASSREIGYSSYEQYF. CDR3 nucleotides: TGTGCCAGCAGCCGAGAAATAGGTTACAGCTCCTACGAGCAGTACTTC.

The chain employs TRBV7-9 and TRBJ1-1; 9 nucleotides line up with TRBD1. The J segment lost 0 bases and the V segment lost 5 bases, leaving 4 bases of the junction unmatched. The germline V gene encodes CDR1 SEHNR and CDR2 FQNEAQ (reference sequence). The CDR3 contains 15 residues. Here the CDR3 reads CASSRWDRVNTEAFF. The CDR3 coding sequence is TGTGCCAGCAGCCGATGGGACAGGGTGAACACTGAAGCTTTCTTT.

V is TRBV6-5 and J is TRBJ2-7; weak D call: TRBD2 (6 bases). In germline, CDR1 is MNHEY, CDR2 SVGAGI. V was pared by 6 bases and J by 4 bases, with 19 bases between. The CDR3 runs 15 residues. The CDR3 is CASSYASGATYEQYF. CDR3 DNA sequence: TGTGCCAGCAGCTACGCTTCGGGAGCGACGTACGAGCAGTACTTC.

This sequence joins TRBV5-1 and TRBJ2-7, with 10 bases fitting TRBD2. This CDR3 comprises 16 residues. The V segment lost 4 bases and the J segment 2 bases; nucleotides outside the gene matches: 9. Germline CDR1 is SGHRS and CDR2 is YFSETQ. The CDR3 nucleotides are TGCGCCAGCAGCCGTATGGGACTAGCGTTTGCCTACGAGCAGTACTTC. Amino acid sequence: CASSRMGLAFAYEQYF.

This clone has more than one count but fewer than ten. The rearrangement uses TRBV4-1 and TRBJ1-5, with D hard to call. The CDR3 length is 15 residues. Trimming stripped 4 bases from V and 4 bases from J, with 14 bases between. The germline V gene encodes CDR1 MGHRA and CDR2 YSYEKL. The CDR3 DNA reads as TGCGCCAGCAGCCCCCATTTCCAGCCTAATCAGCCCCAGCATTTT. This encodes CASSPHFQPNQPQHF.

The chain couples TRBV9 to TRBJ1-2; no reliable D call. Trimming cost V 3 bases and J 2 bases, with 11 bases left between them. The CDR3 loop spans 14 amino acids. CDR1 SGDLS and CDR2 YYNGEE come from the germline V gene. DNA of the CDR3: TGTGCCAGCAGCGGGGCAGGCGAAAACTATGGCTACACCTTC. This encodes CASSGAGENYGYTF.